The 4 T cell receptor beta chains below come from one sample, sequenced in a study of CD4 T cells in relation to SARS-CoV-2 and coronaviruses. Data came from immunoSEQ multiplex PCR; TCRdb stores just in-frame clones and leaves some out. This sample has 15,000 to 25,000 clones, with 77% found just once. Unexposed donor CD4+ T cells date from about 2011-2018, before the COVID-19 pandemic. After about 11 days of culture, CD4+ T cells were isolated. No antigen has been identified for these receptors. Input material: CD4+ T cells from PBMCs, cultured in vitro. Every receptor here comes from a human donor in good health.

The chain employs TRBV19 and TRBJ2-3; possible D gene TRBD1, 6 bases. V gave up 7 bases and J gave up 6 bases, with 11 bases separating them. The CDR3 contains 12 residues. Germline CDR1 and CDR2: LNHDA and SQIVND (reference sequence). CDR3 DNA: TGTGCCAGTACCGACAGGCCGGATACGCAGTATTTT. Its translation is CASTDRPDTQYF.

This clone has just a few counts. The chain combines TRBV7-9 with TRBJ2-5, with 8 bases fitting TRBD2. This CDR3 is 15 amino acids long. CDR1 is SEHNR and CDR2 is FQNEAQ in the germline V gene (reference sequence). Trimming cost V 1 base and J 6 bases; bases outside gene matches: 7. CDR3: CASSLGVREGQTQYF. The CDR3 region has the DNA TGTGCCAGCAGCTTAGGTGTACGGGAGGGACAGACCCAGTACTTC.

The rearrangement uses TRBV3-1 (or the pseudogene TRBV3-2) and TRBJ1-5; D unclear. The CDR3 covers 13 residues. V lost 4 bases to trimming and J lost 2 bases, with 6 bases between them. Germline V CDR1 and CDR2: LGHDT, YNNKEL (reference sequence). The CDR3 sequence is CASSPGGNQPQHF. The CDR3 DNA reads as TGTGCCAGCAGCCCGGGAGGCAATCAGCCCCAGCATTTT.

The rearrangement uses TRBV6-5 and TRBJ2-7; 11 bases fit TRBD1. Germline lookup yields CDR1 MNHEY and CDR2 SVGAGI. The CDR3 extends over 15 amino acids. V was clipped by 4 bases and J by 4 bases; unmatched bases: 6. The CDR3: CASSLEGQGVYEQYF. The CDR3 bases are TGTGCCAGCAGTTTAGAGGGACAGGGGGTTTACGAGCAGTACTTC.